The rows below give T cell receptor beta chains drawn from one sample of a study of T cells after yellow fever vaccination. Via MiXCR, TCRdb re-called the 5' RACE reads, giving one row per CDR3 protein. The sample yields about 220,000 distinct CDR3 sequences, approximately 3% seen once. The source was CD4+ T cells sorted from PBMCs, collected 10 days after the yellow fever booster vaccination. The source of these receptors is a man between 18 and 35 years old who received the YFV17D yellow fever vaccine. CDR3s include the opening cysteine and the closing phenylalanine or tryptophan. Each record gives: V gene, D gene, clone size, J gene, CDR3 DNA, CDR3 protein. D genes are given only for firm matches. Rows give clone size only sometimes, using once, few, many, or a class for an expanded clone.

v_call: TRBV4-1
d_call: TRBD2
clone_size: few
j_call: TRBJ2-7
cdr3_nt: TGCGCCAGCAGCCCCGGGACTAGCGGGGGGATTTACGAGCAGTACTTC
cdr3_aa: CASSPGTSGGIYEQYF

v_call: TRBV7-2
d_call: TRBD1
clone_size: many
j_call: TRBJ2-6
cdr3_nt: TGTGCCAGCAGCAAGACAGGGACCGGGGCCAACGTCCTGACTTTC
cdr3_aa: CASSKTGTGANVLTF

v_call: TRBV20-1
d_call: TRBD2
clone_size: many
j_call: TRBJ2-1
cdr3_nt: TGCAGTGCTAACCTAGCGGGGGTTGAAAATGAGCAGTTCTTC
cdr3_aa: CSANLAGVENEQFF

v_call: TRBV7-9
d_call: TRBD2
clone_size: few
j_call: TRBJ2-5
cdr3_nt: TGTGCCAGCAGCCAAGGGACTAGCGGCGAGACCCAGTACTTC
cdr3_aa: CASSQGTSGETQYF

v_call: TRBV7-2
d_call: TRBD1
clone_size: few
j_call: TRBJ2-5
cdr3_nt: TGTGCCAGCAGCTCTTCCACACCTTGGGGGACAGGGAGGGAAGAGACCCAGTACTTC
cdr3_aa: CASSSSTPWGTGREETQYF

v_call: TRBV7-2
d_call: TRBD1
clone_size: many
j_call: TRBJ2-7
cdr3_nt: TGTGCCAGCAGCTTCGCCGGGACAGGGGCCTACGAGCAGTACTTC
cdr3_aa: CASSFAGTGAYEQYF

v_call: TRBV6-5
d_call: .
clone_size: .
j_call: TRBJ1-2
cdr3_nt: TGTGCCAGCTCCAGGTTCGGGGACTATGGCTACACCTTC
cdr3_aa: CASSRFGDYGYTF

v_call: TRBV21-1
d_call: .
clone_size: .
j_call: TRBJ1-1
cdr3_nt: TGTGCCAGCAGCAAAGTGTGTCCCGGGGGCACTGAAGCTTTCTTT
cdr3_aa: CASSKVCPGGTEAFF

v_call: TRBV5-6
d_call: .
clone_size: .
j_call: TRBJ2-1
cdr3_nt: TGTGCCAGCAGCCACCTGGCCGAGATAAATGAGCAGTTCTTC
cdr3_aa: CASSHLAEINEQFF

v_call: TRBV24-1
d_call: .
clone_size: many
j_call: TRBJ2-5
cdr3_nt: TGTGCCACCAGCCTCCCGGGAGAGACCCAGTACTTC
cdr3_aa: CATSLPGETQYF

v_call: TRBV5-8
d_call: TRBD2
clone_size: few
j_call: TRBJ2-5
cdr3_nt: TGTGCCAGCAGCTACCATAGCGGGGGCCCTGGGACCCAGTACTTC
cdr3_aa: CASSYHSGGPGTQYF

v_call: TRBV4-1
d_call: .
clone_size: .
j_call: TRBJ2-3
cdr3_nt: TGCGCCAGCAGCAGGAGCCCGGGGGCCGGCACAGATACGCAGTATTTT
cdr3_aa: CASSRSPGAGTDTQYF

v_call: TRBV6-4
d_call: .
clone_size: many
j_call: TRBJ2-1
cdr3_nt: TGTGCCAGCAGTGACTATGATGAGCAGTTCTTC
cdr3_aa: CASSDYDEQFF

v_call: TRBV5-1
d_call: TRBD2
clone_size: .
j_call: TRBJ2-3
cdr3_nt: TGCGCCAGCAGCCCCCTAGCGGCGGGAGATACGCAGTATTTT
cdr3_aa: CASSPLAAGDTQYF